The 21 T cell receptor beta chains in this list originate from one sample, sequenced in a study of T cells in Graves' hyperthyroidism and ophthalmopathy. The CDR3 regions of TCR beta were amplified from RNA transcripts. A set of HTBI primers served as the primers for a first-round RT-PCR of the TCR CDR3. A single record per CDR3 protein comes from TCRdb applying MiXCR to the multiplex PCR reads. The table has roughly 290,000 distinct CDR3 sequences, around 15% seen once. Sequencing input: blood. These receptor sequences come from a woman aged 60 to 75 with Graves' ophthalmopathy.

This clonotype was seen only a few times. The chain links TRBV20-1 to TRBJ2-7; D might be TRBD1 (7 bases). Germline CDR1 is DFQATT and CDR2 is SNEGSKA (reference sequence). This CDR3 has 15 residues. The V gene lost 6 bases and the J gene lost 4 bases, with 22 bases spanning the gap. The CDR3: CSANPTGDFGYEQYF. CDR3 in DNA: TGCAGTGCCAACCCTACAGGGGACTTTGGATACGAGCAGTACTTC.

This rearrangement joins TRBV19 to TRBJ2-6; D remains ambiguous. Per germline, CDR1 LNHDA and CDR2 SQIVND (reference sequence). Trimming took 2 bases from V and 1 from J, leaving 15 bases between them. The CDR3 length is 18 residues. CDR3 protein: CASSIRIIGYSGANVLTF. The CDR3 DNA reads TGTGCCAGTAGTATACGAATTATAGGTTATTCTGGGGCCAACGTCCTGACTTTC.

This clonotype was seen ten or more times. V and J are TRBV5-6 and TRBJ2-1; D remains unclear. Trimming removed 0 bases from V and 2 bases from J, with 9 bases in between. This CDR3 region has 15 residues. The germline V gene encodes CDR1 SGHDT and CDR2 YYEEEE. The CDR3 DNA reads as TGTGCCAGCAGCTTGGTACGGAGTCCCTACAATGAGCAGTTCTTC. This gives the protein CASSLVRSPYNEQFF.

This clonotype was found many times. V is TRBV7-3 and J is TRBJ2-5; 7 bases line up with TRBD1. From germline, CDR1 is SGHTA and CDR2 FQGTGA. V gave up 5 bases and J gave up 5 bases; unmatched junction bases: 5. The CDR3 loop spans 13 amino acids. CDR3 nucleotides: TGTGCCAGCAGCCCGGGACAGTCGGAGACCCAGTACTTC. It is translated as CASSPGQSETQYF.

This clonotype was counted many times. The rearrangement joins TRBV10-3 to TRBJ2-7; 9 bases are shared with TRBD1. J gave up 7 bases and V 3 bases, and 10 bases lay outside the gene matches. The CDR3 totals 15 residues. Germline CDR1 is ENHRY and CDR2 is SYGVKD. The CDR3 reads CAISEVHRGPKEQYF. The CDR3 nucleotides read TGTGCCATCAGTGAAGTGCACAGGGGGCCGAAAGAGCAGTACTTC.

The sample holds many counts of this clonotype. The V and J genes are TRBV7-2 and TRBJ1-2; no reliable D call. Trimming left V 5 bases short and J 0 bases short, with 7 bases between. This CDR3 region has 13 residues. The germline CDR1 and CDR2 sequences are SGHTA and FQGNSA. The CDR3 protein is CASSQGANYGYTF. The CDR3 bases are TGTGCCAGCAGCCAAGGAGCTAACTATGGCTACACCTTC. Filled out from reference TRBV7-2 and TRBJ1-2, the complete variable domain reads GAGVSQSPSNKVTEKGKDVELRCDPISGHTALYWYRQSLGQGLEFLIYFQGNSAPDKSGLPSDRFSAERTGGSVSTLTIQRTQQEDSAVYLCASSQGANYGYTFGSGTRLTVV.

This chain connects TRBV5-5 to TRBJ2-1; perhaps TRBD1 as D (6 bases). Germline-derived CDR1 and CDR2 are SGHKS and YYEKEE (reference sequence). The CDR3 loop spans 15 amino acids. V lost 1 base, J lost 5 bases, and 13 bases lay in between. CDR3 loop: CASSLRQALNNEQFF. The CDR3 DNA is TGTGCCAGCAGCTTGCGACAGGCCCTAAACAATGAGCAGTTCTTC.

This clonotype showed up many times. The CDR3 loop reads CASSEASRANTQYF. The CDR3 DNA is TGTGCCAGCAGTGAAGCGTCCAGGGCTAATACGCAGTATTTT. V usage is TRBV6-1 and J usage is TRBJ2-3; TRBD1 might be the D (5 bases). This CDR3 has 14 residues. Germline V gene lookup returns CDR1 MNHNS and CDR2 SASEGT. V was clipped by 0 bases and J by 7 bases, with 11 bases between them.

This clonotype was observed many times. The chain uses TRBV7-9 and TRBJ2-7, with D hard to call. This CDR3 has 13 amino acids. Per germline, CDR1 SEHNR and CDR2 FQNEAQ (reference sequence). Between the trimmed V and J ends, which lost 3 bases and 4 bases, there was a span of 10 bases. Written as DNA, the CDR3 is TGTGCCAGCAGCTTTGAGCCAGCATACGAGCAGTACTTC. This codes for CASSFEPAYEQYF.

There are a few counts of this clonotype. The rearrangement joins TRBV9 to TRBJ2-7; 11 nucleotides align to TRBD2. V trimming: 2 bases; J trimming: 7 bases; junction bases outside the gene matches: 5. Germline V gene lookup returns CDR1 SGDLS and CDR2 YYNGEE. CDR3 length equals 14 residues. In DNA form, the CDR3 reads TGTGCCAGCAGCGTGGGACTAGCGGAGGGGGAGCAGTACTTC. It translates to CASSVGLAEGEQYF.

Only a few counts were recorded for this clonotype. This chain connects TRBV5-1 to TRBJ1-3; D is perhaps TRBD1 (6 bases). Trimming took 1 base from V and 3 from J, leaving 17 bases between them. Germline CDR1 reads SGHRS; CDR2 reads YFSETQ. The CDR3 length is 17 residues. DNA for the CDR3: TGCGCCAGCAGCTTGTCACCCACAGGGCGGCTTGGAAACACCATATATTTT. This encodes CASSLSPTGRLGNTIYF.

This clonotype was observed at least ten times. The chain is built from TRBV28 and TRBJ2-5, with 14 bases identical to TRBD2. Germline values: CDR1 MDHEN, CDR2 SYDVKM. This CDR3 is built from 18 residues. The ends lost 4 bases at V and 6 bases at J; junction bases unmatched: 13. The CDR3 spells CASSSRGLAGVWRKTQYF. DNA for the CDR3: TGTGCCAGCAGTTCCCGGGGACTAGCGGGAGTGTGGAGGAAGACCCAGTACTTC. The entire variable domain, with the rest obtained from reference TRBV28 and TRBJ2-5, is as follows: DVKVTQSSRYLVKRTGEKVFLECVQDMDHENMFWYRQDPGLGLRLIYFSYDVKMKEKGDIPEGYSVSREKKERFSLILESASTNQTSMYLCASSSRGLAGVWRKTQYFGPGTRLLVL.

The CDR3 DNA follows: TGTGCCAGCCGAGAAGGGAGTCATGGCTACACCTTC. It yields the protein CASREGSHGYTF. The genes are TRBV27 and TRBJ1-2; the D is unclear. V shed 8 bases and J shed 6 bases, with 13 bases lying between them. CDR1 is MNHEY and CDR2 is SMNVEV in the germline V gene (reference sequence). The CDR3 spans 12 residues.

The rearrangement links TRBV12-3 or TRBV12-4 to TRBJ1-3; 7 positions agree with TRBD1. Trimming removed 6 bases from V and 5 bases from J; junction bases left unmatched: 10. CDR3 size: 15 residues. The CDR3 DNA is TGTGCCAGCAGCCTAGGGACAGCAGCGAGAAACACCATATATTTT. Its translation: CASSLGTAARNTIYF.

There are a few counts of this clonotype. The chain links TRBV5-1 to TRBJ2-5; TRBD1 or TRBD2 may be the D gene (5 bases each). V was pared by 5 bases and J by 0 bases, with 14 bases between. This CDR3 comprises 15 residues. Germline values: CDR1 SGHRS, CDR2 YFSETQ. CDR3 DNA sequence: TGCGCCAGCAGTACCGGGACGGCGTACCAAGAGACCCAGTACTTC. Translated, it gives CASSTGTAYQETQYF.

This clonotype showed up many times. This chain links TRBV11-3 with TRBJ2-1; possibly TRBD1 or TRBD2 for D (5 bases each). Trimming shortened V by 1 base and J by 13 bases, and 11 bases separated the two germline ends. CDR1 is SGHNT, CDR2 YENEEA, per germline. CDR3 length equals 12 residues. The CDR3 reads CASSLGVGPQFF. In DNA, the CDR3 is TGTGCCAGCAGCTTAGGGGTGGGACCACAGTTCTTC.

This clonotype was observed many times. The J gene is TRBJ1-2, the V gene TRBV2; D gene ambiguous. This CDR3 contains 14 residues. Germline V gene lookup returns CDR1 SNHLY and CDR2 FYNNEI. The germline V and J ends were trimmed by 4 bases and 0 bases, with 9 bases remaining between them. CDR3 sequence (DNA): TGTGCCAGCAGTGTAGACGGTCCTAACTATGGCTACACCTTC. Protein product: CASSVDGPNYGYTF.

The table lists this clonotype with a few counts. The J gene is TRBJ1-4, the V gene TRBV6-1; maybe TRBD1 (6 bases). CDR3 length: 15 residues. Deletions cut 6 bases from V and 11 bases from J, with 22 bases between. The germline V gene has CDR1 MNHNS and CDR2 SASEGT. The CDR3 nucleotides are TGTGCCAGCAGGTCCCTCTCGACAGGCGCGAGGAAACTGTTTTTT. Translation gives CASRSLSTGARKLFF.

This clonotype came up a few times. The rearrangement uses TRBV7-9 and TRBJ2-2; D ambiguous. The germline V gene has CDR1 SEHNR and CDR2 FQNEAQ (reference sequence). The CDR3 length is 13 residues. V was pared by 3 bases and J by 6 bases, with 8 bases between. The CDR3 reads CASSLMVSGELFF. The CDR3 DNA follows: TGTGCCAGCAGCTTGATGGTTTCCGGGGAGCTGTTTTTT.

V gene TRBV7-2 combines with J gene TRBJ1-1; tentative D call: TRBD1 (5 bases). Per the germline V gene, CDR1 is SGHTA and CDR2 is FQGNSA. Trimming took off 5 bases at V and 4 bases at J, with 8 bases between the two ends. This CDR3 contains 12 residues. CDR3 region: CASSPGSTEAFF. CDR3 nucleotide sequence: TGTGCCAGCAGCCCAGGGTCCACTGAAGCTTTCTTT.

The table lists this clonotype with a few counts. The chain links TRBV4-3 to TRBJ2-1; 14 positions agree with TRBD2. CDR1 is LGHNA, CDR2 YSLEER, per germline. The CDR3 covers 17 residues. The V and J ends lost 3 bases and 3 bases, in that order; junction bases with no gene match: 4. CDR3 residues: CASSQTSGRARYNEQFF. CDR3 DNA sequence: TGCGCCAGCAGCCAGACTAGCGGGAGGGCCCGCTACAATGAGCAGTTCTTC.